This TCR beta chain is drawn from a study of blood T cell repertoires in COVID-19. Overall study: Sites across the United States, Italy and Spain contributed samples from acute and convalescent COVID-19. PBMCs, B-cell-depleted T cells, or T cells provided the cDNA or gDNA that made up the material.

As handled by the study authors: Estimation of nucleated cell counts relied on the amplification of reference gene primers. Clones were read by immunoSEQ multiplex PCR, and TCRdb kept only the in-frame ones, dropping some. For V, J and clone size, that table is used; D and trimming come from the DNA. The sample holds some 200,000 clones, roughly 84% seen once. V lost 4 bases, J lost 0 bases, and 3 bases stayed unmatched. From germline, CDR1 is SGHDT and CDR2 YYEEEE. The CDR3 is 15 amino acids. The chain uses TRBV5-6 and TRBJ2-2; TRBD1 aligns across 7 bases. The material sequenced was peripheral blood. The source of this sequence is a woman in her 30s who had recovered from COVID-19. This CDR3 is CASSGQEANTGELFF. The CDR3 DNA sequence: TGTGCCAGCAGCGGACAGGAGGCGAACACCGGGGAGCTGTTTTTT.